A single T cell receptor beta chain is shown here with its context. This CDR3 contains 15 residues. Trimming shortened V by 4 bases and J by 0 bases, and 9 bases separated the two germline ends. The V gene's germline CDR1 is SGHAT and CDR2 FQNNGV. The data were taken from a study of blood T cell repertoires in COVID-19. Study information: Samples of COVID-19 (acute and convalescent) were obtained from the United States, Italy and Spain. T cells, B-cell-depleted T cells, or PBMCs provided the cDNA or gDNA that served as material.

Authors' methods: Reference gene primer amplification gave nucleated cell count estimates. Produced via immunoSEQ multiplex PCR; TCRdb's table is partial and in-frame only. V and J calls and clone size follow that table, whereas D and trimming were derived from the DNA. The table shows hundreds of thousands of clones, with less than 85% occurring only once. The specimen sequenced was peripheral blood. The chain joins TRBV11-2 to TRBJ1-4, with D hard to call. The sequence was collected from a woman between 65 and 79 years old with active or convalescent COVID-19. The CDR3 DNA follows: TGTGCCAGCAGCTCGTGGAGCGCAACTAATGAAAAACTGTTTTTT. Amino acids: CASSSWSATNEKLFF.